The entry below describes one T cell receptor beta chain. This sample stems from a study of T cell clones after liver transplantation. Trimming cost V 4 bases and J 1 base, with 15 bases left between them. Germline CDR1 SGHNT, CDR2 YYREEE (reference sequence). The length of the CDR3 is 17 residues. Clones were read by immunoSEQ multiplex PCR, and TCRdb kept only the in-frame ones, dropping some. The sample contains tens of thousands of clones, about four fifths of which appear only once. This receptor was taken from a human patient who received a liver transplant. The graft donor may have given rise to some T cells. This chain links TRBV5-4 with TRBJ2-6; TRBD1 is a possible D gene (6 bases). The source was CD4+ T cells from blood, collected 12 months after liver transplant. The CDR3 sequence is CASSPSPTGSGANVLTF. CDR3 in DNA: TGTGCCAGCAGCCCCTCCCCAACAGGGTCTGGGGCCAACGTCCTGACTTTC.